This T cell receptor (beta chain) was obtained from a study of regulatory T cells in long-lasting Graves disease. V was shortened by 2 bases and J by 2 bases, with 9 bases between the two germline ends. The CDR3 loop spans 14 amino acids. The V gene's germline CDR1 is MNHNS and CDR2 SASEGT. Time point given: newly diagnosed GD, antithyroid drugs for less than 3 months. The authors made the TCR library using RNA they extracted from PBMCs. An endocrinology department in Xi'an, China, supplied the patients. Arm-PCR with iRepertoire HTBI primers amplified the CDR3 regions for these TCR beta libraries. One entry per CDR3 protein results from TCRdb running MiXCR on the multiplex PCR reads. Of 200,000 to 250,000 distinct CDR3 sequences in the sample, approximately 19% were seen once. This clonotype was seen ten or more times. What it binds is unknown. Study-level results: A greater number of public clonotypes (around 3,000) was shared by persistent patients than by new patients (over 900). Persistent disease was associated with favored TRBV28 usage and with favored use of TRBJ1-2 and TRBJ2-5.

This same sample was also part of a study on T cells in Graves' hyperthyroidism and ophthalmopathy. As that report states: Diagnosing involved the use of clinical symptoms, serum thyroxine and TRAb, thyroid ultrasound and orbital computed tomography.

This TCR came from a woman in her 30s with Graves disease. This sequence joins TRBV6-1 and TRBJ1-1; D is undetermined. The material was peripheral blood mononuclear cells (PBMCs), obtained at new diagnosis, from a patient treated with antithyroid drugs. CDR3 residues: CASSESWANTEAFF. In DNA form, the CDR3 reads TGTGCCAGCAGTGAATCCTGGGCCAACACTGAAGCTTTCTTT.